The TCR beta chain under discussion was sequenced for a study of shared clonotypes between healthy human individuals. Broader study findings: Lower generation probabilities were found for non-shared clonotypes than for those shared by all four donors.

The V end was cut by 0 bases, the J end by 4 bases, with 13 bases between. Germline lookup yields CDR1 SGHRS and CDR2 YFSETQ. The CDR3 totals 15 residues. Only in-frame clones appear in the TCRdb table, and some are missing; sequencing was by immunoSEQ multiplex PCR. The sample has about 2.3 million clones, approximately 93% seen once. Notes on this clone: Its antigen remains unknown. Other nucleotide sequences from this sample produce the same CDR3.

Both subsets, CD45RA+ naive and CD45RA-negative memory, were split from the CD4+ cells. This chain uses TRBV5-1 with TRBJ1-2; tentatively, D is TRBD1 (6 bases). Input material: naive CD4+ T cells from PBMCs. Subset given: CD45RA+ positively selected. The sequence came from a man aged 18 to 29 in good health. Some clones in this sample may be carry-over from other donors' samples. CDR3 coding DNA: TGCGCCAGCAGCTTGGCGGACAGAGGACTCTATGGCTACACCTTC. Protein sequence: CASSLADRGLYGYTF.